One and the same sample provided the 21 T cell receptor beta chains below, sequenced in a study of blood T cell repertoires in COVID-19. The data were produced by immunoSEQ multiplex PCR, yet TCRdb's version contains in-frame clones alone and is incomplete. Here the sample spans about 200,000 clones, around 88% being singletons. What was sequenced was peripheral blood. The origin of the receptors is a woman in her forties or fifties with acute or convalescent COVID-19.

Only a few counts were recorded for this clone. The chain recombines TRBV5-1 with TRBJ1-2; TRBD1 matches at 11 bases. Trimming removed 7 bases from V and 7 bases from J; junction bases left unmatched: 6. The CDR3 loop spans 13 amino acids. Germline V gene lookup returns CDR1 SGHRS and CDR2 YFSETQ. The CDR3: CASSDRGLAGYTF. For the CDR3, the DNA is TGCGCCAGCTCGGACAGGGGGCTCGCTGGCTACACCTTC.

The chain has TRBV27 and TRBJ1-6; TRBD1 matches 9 bases. J gave up 0 bases and V 6 bases, and 0 bases lay outside the gene matches. Germline-derived CDR1 and CDR2 are MNHEY and SMNVEV (reference sequence). The CDR3 is made up of 15 amino acids. The CDR3 region has the DNA TGTGCCAGCAGGACAGGGGGCTCCTATAATTCACCCCTCCACTTT. It specifies CASRTGGSYNSPLHF.

This chain uses TRBV7-3 with TRBJ1-1; a possible D gene is TRBD1 (6 bases). The germline V gene has CDR1 SGHTA and CDR2 FQGTGA. The CDR3 runs 16 residues. Trimming removed 5 bases at V and 0 bases at J, with 16 bases between. DNA of the CDR3: TGTGCCAGCAGCCCAGGGACACCCCGGATGAACACTGAAGCTTTCTTT. This sequence encodes CASSPGTPRMNTEAFF.

The chain combines TRBV28 with TRBJ1-1; the match to TRBD1 covers 7 bases. J gave up 0 bases and V 4 bases, and 5 bases lay outside the gene matches. Germline CDR1 is MDHEN and CDR2 is SYDVKM. CDR3 size: 15 residues. CDR3 in amino acids: CASSSYRGMNTEAFF. The CDR3 region has the DNA TGTGCCAGCAGTTCATACAGGGGAATGAACACTGAAGCTTTCTTT.

The chain's CDR3 is CATSDPGLANDNEQFF. CDR3 sequence (DNA): TGTGCCACCAGTGACCCAGGACTAGCCAACGACAATGAGCAGTTCTTC. The chain employs TRBV24-1 and TRBJ2-1; TRBD2 matches 8 bases. J gave up 5 bases and V 4 bases, and 9 bases lay outside the gene matches. The CDR3 is made up of 16 amino acids. Germline V CDR1 and CDR2: KGHDR, SFDVKD.

The chain is built from TRBV20-1 and TRBJ2-7; 9 nucleotides agree with TRBD2. The V gene's germline CDR1 is DFQATT and CDR2 SNEGSKA (reference sequence). The V segment lost 3 bases and the J segment 2 bases; nucleotides outside the gene matches: 2. The CDR3 contains 13 residues. The CDR3 nucleotides are TGCAGTGCTAGTCTAGCGGGGCCCTACGAGCAGTACTTC. It translates to CSASLAGPYEQYF.

The gene calls are TRBV7-9 and TRBJ2-1; TRBD2 agrees at 7 bases. The trim removed 4 bases at V and 8 bases at J, leaving 23 bases unmatched. Germline assignment: CDR1 SEHNR and CDR2 FQNEAQ (reference sequence). This CDR3 is built from 19 residues. CDR3 residues: CASSSNQPLTSWRSDEQFF. The CDR3 nucleotides read TGTGCCAGCAGCTCCAACCAACCTTTGACTAGCTGGAGGTCCGATGAGCAGTTCTTC.

This clone has more than one count but fewer than ten. The chain couples TRBV12-3 or TRBV12-4 to TRBJ2-1, with D possibly matching TRBD2 (6 bases). This CDR3 has 13 amino acids. Trimming pared 3 bases from V and 8 bases from J, leaving 11 bases between. CDR3 sequence: CASSFSGTDEQFF. CDR3 bases: TGTGCCAGCAGTTTTAGTGGGACTGATGAGCAGTTCTTC.

V is TRBV7-6 and J is TRBJ2-5, with 9 positions matching TRBD2. Germline CDR1 and CDR2: SGHVS and FNYEAQ. Trimming removed 2 bases from V and 7 bases from J; junction bases left unmatched: 5. There are 14 residues in the CDR3. The chain's CDR3 is CASSLSGREGTQYF. As DNA, the CDR3 is TGTGCCAGCAGCTTATCGGGGCGGGAGGGGACCCAGTACTTC.

V is TRBV7-2 and J is TRBJ1-6; perhaps TRBD1 as D (6 bases). This CDR3 has 14 amino acids. Deletions cut 4 bases from V and 8 bases from J, with 12 bases between. The germline CDR1 and CDR2 sequences are SGHTA and FQGNSA. Here the CDR3 reads CASSSSGAYSPLHF. For the CDR3, the DNA is TGTGCCAGCAGCTCGTCAGGGGCTTATTCACCCCTCCACTTT. Together with reference TRBV7-2 and TRBJ1-6, the CDR3 gives the full variable domain: GAGVSQSPSNKVTEKGKDVELRCDPISGHTALYWYRQSLGQGLEFLIYFQGNSAPDKSGLPSDRFSAERTGGSVSTLTIQRTQQEDSAVYLCASSSSGAYSPLHFGNGTRLTVT.

This sequence joins TRBV30 and TRBJ1-1, with D possibly matching TRBD1 (5 bases). CDR3 length: 14 amino acids. Germline CDR1 and CDR2: GTSNPN and SVGIG (reference sequence). V was cut by 0 bases and J by 3 bases, with 11 bases left in between. CDR3 amino acids: CAWSVSRGDTEAFF. The CDR3 nucleotides are TGTGCCTGGAGTGTAAGCCGGGGGGACACTGAAGCTTTCTTT.

The V gene is TRBV27, the J gene TRBJ2-7; 8 bases align to TRBD1. V was clipped by 6 bases and J by 7 bases; unmatched bases: 11. The CDR3 is 14 residues long. Germline CDR1 reads MNHEY; CDR2 reads SMNVEV (reference sequence). The CDR3 nucleotides are TGTGCCAGCAGCTCAACAGGGGGGCGCAGGGAGCAGTACTTC. Encoded protein: CASSSTGGRREQYF.

The chain employs TRBV28 and TRBJ2-2; D unclear. V was clipped by 3 bases and J by 0 bases, with 11 bases between them. In germline, CDR1 is MDHEN, CDR2 SYDVKM. This CDR3 region has 16 residues. The CDR3 protein is CASSFQSASNTGELFF. The DNA of the CDR3 is TGTGCCAGCAGTTTTCAGTCTGCATCGAACACCGGGGAGCTGTTTTTT. Variable domain in full (rest from reference TRBV28 and TRBJ2-2): DVKVTQSSRYLVKRTGEKVFLECVQDMDHENMFWYRQDPGLGLRLIYFSYDVKMKEKGDIPEGYSVSREKKERFSLILESASTNQTSMYLCASSFQSASNTGELFFGEGSRLTVL.

The chain couples TRBV6-5 to TRBJ1-4; D remains ambiguous. Between the trimmed V and J ends, which lost 6 bases and 8 bases, there was a span of 16 bases. CDR1 is MNHEY, CDR2 SVGAGI, per germline. The CDR3 is made up of 14 amino acids. The CDR3 region is CASSRLTGLEKLFF. Here the CDR3 DNA reads TGTGCCAGCAGCCGCCTTACCGGTTTGGAAAAACTGTTTTTT.

The rearrangement uses TRBV5-1 and TRBJ2-2; D possibly corresponds to TRBD2 (5 bases). Germline CDR1 is SGHRS and CDR2 is YFSETQ. The CDR3 runs to 15 residues. V was trimmed by 7 bases and J by 4 bases, leaving 17 bases between them. The CDR3 DNA reads as TGCGCCAGCGGGAGAGGACCCTCGGCCACCGGGGAGCTGTTTTTT. Protein sequence: CASGRGPSATGELFF.

J is TRBJ1-5 and V is TRBV7-8, with 7 positions matching TRBD1. This CDR3 comprises 16 residues. Germline V gives CDR1 SGHVS, CDR2 FQNEAQ. The junction had 7 bases not matched to a gene; V was cut back by 1 base and J by 4 bases. CDR3 protein: CASSLGNRGRNQPQHF. Written as DNA, the CDR3 is TGTGCCAGCAGCTTAGGGAACAGGGGCCGTAATCAGCCCCAGCATTTT.

V is TRBV5-4 and J is TRBJ1-2; D is ambiguous. V lost 0 bases, J lost 4 bases, and 13 bases lay in between. Germline loops: CDR1 SGHNT, CDR2 YYREEE (reference sequence). The CDR3 runs to 15 residues. The CDR3 here is CASSLAEVPFYGYTF. In DNA form, the CDR3 reads TGTGCCAGCAGCTTGGCCGAGGTTCCCTTCTATGGCTACACCTTC.

This clone was seen only once. This sequence joins TRBV27 and TRBJ2-6; 8 bases fit TRBD2. The trim removed 2 bases at V and 0 bases at J, leaving 15 bases unmatched. The CDR3 is made up of 21 amino acids. Germline loops: CDR1 MNHEY, CDR2 SMNVEV (reference sequence). CDR3 coding DNA: TGTGCCAGCAGTTTAATTGTTACGGGGGGGGCAGTTCACTCTGGGGCCAACGTCCTGACTTTC. Translated, it gives CASSLIVTGGAVHSGANVLTF. Supplemented by reference TRBV27 and TRBJ2-6, the full variable domain reads EAQVTQNPRYLITVTGKKLTVTCSQNMNHEYMSWYRQDPGLGLRQIYYSMNVEVTDKGDVPEGYKVSRKEKRNFPLILESPSPNQTSLYFCASSLIVTGGAVHSGANVLTFGAGSRLTVL.

The gene calls are TRBV10-1 and TRBJ2-7; D is uncertain. The V end lost 2 bases, the J end lost 6 bases, and 11 bases lay between the germline ends. Germline V CDR1 and CDR2: WNHNN, SYGVQD (reference sequence). This CDR3 has 13 residues. CDR3 protein: CASSETPHGEQYF. CDR3 nucleotide sequence: TGCGCCAGCAGTGAGACCCCACATGGCGAGCAGTACTTC.

The CDR3 is CASSIQAGGTEAFF. In nucleotides, the CDR3 is TGCGCCAGCTCAATTCAGGCGGGAGGCACTGAAGCTTTCTTT. V gene TRBV5-1 combines with J gene TRBJ1-1; D gene ambiguous. This CDR3 is 14 amino acids long. V lost 7 bases and J lost 4, with 17 bases in between. CDR1 SGHRS and CDR2 YFSETQ come from the germline V gene.

The rearrangement joins TRBV2 to TRBJ2-5; a possible D gene is TRBD2 (5 bases). This CDR3 region has 12 residues. Trimming removed 1 base from V and 5 bases from J, with 5 bases in between. Germline CDR1 is SNHLY and CDR2 is FYNNEI. The CDR3 region is CASSEGEETQYF. The DNA for the CDR3 is TGTGCCAGCAGTGAAGGGGAGGAGACCCAGTACTTC.